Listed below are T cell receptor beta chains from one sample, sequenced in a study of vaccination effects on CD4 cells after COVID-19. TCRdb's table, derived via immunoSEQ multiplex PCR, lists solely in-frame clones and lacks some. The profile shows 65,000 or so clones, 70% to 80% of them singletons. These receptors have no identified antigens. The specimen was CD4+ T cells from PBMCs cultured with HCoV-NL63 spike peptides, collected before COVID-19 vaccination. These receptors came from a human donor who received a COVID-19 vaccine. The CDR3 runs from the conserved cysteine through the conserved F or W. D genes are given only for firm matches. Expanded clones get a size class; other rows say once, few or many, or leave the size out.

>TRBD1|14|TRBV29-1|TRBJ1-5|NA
CSVKTDRSNQPQHF
TGCAGCGTTAAAACGGACAGGAGCAATCAGCCCCAGCATTTT
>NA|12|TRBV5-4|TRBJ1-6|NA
CASSWTLAPLHF
TGTGCCAGCAGCTGGACTCTGGCACCCCTCCACTTT
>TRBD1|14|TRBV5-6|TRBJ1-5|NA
CASSSTGTGQPQHF
TGTGCCAGCAGCTCGACAGGGACGGGTCAGCCCCAGCATTTT
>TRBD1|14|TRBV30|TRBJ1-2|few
CAWSPTGGGYGYTF
TGTGCCTGGAGCCCGACAGGGGGAGGCTATGGCTACACCTTC
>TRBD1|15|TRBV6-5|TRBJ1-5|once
CASRPQGEGSQPQHF
TGTGCCAGCAGACCACAGGGGGAGGGTTCTCAGCCCCAGCATTTT
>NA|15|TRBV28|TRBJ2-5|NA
CASSLSGPPGETQYF
TGTGCCAGCAGTTTATCGGGGCCTCCGGGAGAGACCCAGTACTTC
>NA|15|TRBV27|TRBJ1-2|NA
CASSPRPRANYGYTF
TGTGCCAGCAGTCCCCGACCGCGTGCTAACTATGGCTACACCTTC
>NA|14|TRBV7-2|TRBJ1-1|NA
CASSLGTANTEAFF
TGTGCCAGCAGCCTCGGGACCGCGAACACTGAAGCTTTCTTT
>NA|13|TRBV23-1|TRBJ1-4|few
CASSQRTSEKLFF
TGCGCCAGCAGTCAACGGACTTCCGAAAAACTGTTTTTT
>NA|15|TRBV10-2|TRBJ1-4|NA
CASSPVVSTNEKLFF
TGCGCCAGCTCCCCGGTCGTTTCAACTAATGAAAAACTGTTTTTT
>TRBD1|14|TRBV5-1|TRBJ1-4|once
CASSLAQGAQKLFF
TGCGCCAGCAGCTTGGCTCAGGGGGCACAAAAACTGTTTTTT
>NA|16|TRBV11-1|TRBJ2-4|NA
CASSLESVGAKNIQYF
TGTGCCAGCAGCTTAGAGTCGGTAGGGGCCAAAAACATTCAGTACTTC
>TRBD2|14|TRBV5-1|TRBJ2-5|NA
CASSGGGGQETQYF
TGCGCCAGCAGCGGGGGCGGGGGGCAAGAGACCCAGTACTTC
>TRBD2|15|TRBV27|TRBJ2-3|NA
CASSLIAGGTDTQYF
TGTGCCAGCAGTTTAATAGCGGGGGGAACAGATACGCAGTATTTT
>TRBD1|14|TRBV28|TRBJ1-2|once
CASSLTGDFYGYTF
TGTGCCAGCAGTCTTACAGGGGACTTCTATGGCTACACCTTC
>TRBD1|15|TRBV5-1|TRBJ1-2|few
CASSPQMTGAGGYTF
TGCGCCAGCAGCCCTCAGATGACAGGGGCTGGGGGCTACACCTTC
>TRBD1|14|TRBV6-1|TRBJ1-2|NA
CASSENRGMYGYTF
TGTGCCAGCAGTGAAAACAGGGGCATGTATGGCTACACCTTC
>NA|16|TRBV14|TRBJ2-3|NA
CASSQEFDPSTDTQYF
TGTGCCAGCAGCCAAGAGTTCGACCCGTCCACAGATACGCAGTATTTT
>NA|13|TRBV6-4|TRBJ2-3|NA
CASSDCTRDTQYF
TGTGCCAGCAGTGACTGTACTAGAGATACGCAGTATTTT
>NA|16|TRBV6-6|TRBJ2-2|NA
CASSYSRRTNTGELFF
TGTGCCAGCAGTTACTCACGCAGGACTAACACCGGGGAGCTGTTTTTT
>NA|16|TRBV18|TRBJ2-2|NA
CASSPRGTQNTGELFF
TGTGCCAGCTCACCAAGAGGGACACAGAACACCGGGGAGCTGTTTTTT
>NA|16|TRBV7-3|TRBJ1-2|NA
CASRRAWGGTNYGYTF
TGTGCCAGCAGACGCGCCTGGGGCGGTACTAACTATGGCTACACCTTC
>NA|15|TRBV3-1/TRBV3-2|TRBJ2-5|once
CASFGRNREGETQYF
TGTGCCAGCTTCGGGAGGAACAGGGAGGGTGAGACCCAGTACTTC
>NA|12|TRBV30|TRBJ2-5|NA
CAWSANRETQYF
TGTGCCTGGAGTGCAAACCGGGAGACCCAGTACTTC
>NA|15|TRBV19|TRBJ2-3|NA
CASSITGHITDTQYF
TGTGCCAGTAGTATAACTGGACATATCACAGATACGCAGTATTTT
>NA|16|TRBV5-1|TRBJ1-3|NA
CASAPGGSYSGNTIYF
TGCGCCAGCGCGCCAGGCGGCTCCTACTCTGGAAACACCATATATTTT
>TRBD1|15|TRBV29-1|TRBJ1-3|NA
CSVDGTGNSGNTIYF
TGCAGCGTTGATGGGACAGGGAACTCTGGAAACACCATATATTTT
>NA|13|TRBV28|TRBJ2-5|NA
CASSSGGSETQYF
TGTGCCAGCAGTTCGGGGGGCTCGGAGACCCAGTACTTC
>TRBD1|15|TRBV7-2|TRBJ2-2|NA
CASSAQGARTGELFF
TGTGCCAGCAGCGCACAGGGGGCACGGACCGGGGAGCTGTTTTTT
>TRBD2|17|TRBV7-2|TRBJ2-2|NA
CASSTLAGGSYGGELFF
TGTGCCAGCAGTACTCTAGCGGGGGGGTCATATGGCGGGGAGCTGTTTTTT
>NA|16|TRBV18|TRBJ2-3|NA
CASSPMVGTGTDTQYF
TGTGCCAGCTCACCAATGGTCGGGACTGGCACAGATACGCAGTATTTT
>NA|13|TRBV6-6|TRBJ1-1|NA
CASTQTGNTEAFF
TGTGCCAGCACTCAAACAGGCAACACTGAAGCTTTCTTT
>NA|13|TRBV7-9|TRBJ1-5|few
CASSLAGSQPQHF
TGTGCCAGCAGCTTAGCGGGGAGCCAGCCCCAGCATTTT
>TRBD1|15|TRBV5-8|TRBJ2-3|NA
CASPSWDRSTDTQYF
TGTGCCAGCCCCAGCTGGGACAGGAGCACAGATACGCAGTATTTT
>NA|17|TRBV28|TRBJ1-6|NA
CASNLDGLSSYNSPLHF
TGTGCCAGCAACCTGGACGGCCTTAGCTCCTATAATTCACCCCTCCACTTT
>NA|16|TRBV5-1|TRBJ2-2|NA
CASSFDPAGNTGELFF
TGCGCCAGCAGCTTTGATCCGGCAGGTAACACCGGGGAGCTGTTTTTT
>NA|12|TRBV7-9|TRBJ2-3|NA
CASSLALDTQYF
TGTGCCAGCAGCTTAGCTCTAGATACGCAGTATTTT
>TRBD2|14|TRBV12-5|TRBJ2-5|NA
CASGFGGGPETQYF
TGTGCTAGTGGTTTCGGGGGGGGGCCGGAGACCCAGTACTTC
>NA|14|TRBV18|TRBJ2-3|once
CASSPSSTGDTQYF
TGTGCCAGCTCACCGTCAAGTACTGGAGATACGCAGTATTTT
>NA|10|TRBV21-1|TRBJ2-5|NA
CASSKTSKYF
TGTGCCAGCAGCAAAACTAGCAAGTACTTC
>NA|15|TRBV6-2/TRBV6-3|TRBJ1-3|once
CASSYSSGRGNTIYF
TGTGCCAGCAGTTACTCGTCGGGGCGCGGAAACACCATATATTTT
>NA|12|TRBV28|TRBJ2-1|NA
CASSLSHDEQFF
TGTGCCAGCAGTTTATCACACGATGAGCAGTTCTTC
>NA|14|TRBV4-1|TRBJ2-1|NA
CASSQDPSFNEQFF
TGCGCCAGCAGCCAAGATCCGAGTTTCAATGAGCAGTTCTTC
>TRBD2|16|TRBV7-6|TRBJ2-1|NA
CASSPSLAGGLHEQFF
TGTGCCAGCAGTCCGAGCCTAGCGGGGGGTTTGCATGAGCAGTTCTTC
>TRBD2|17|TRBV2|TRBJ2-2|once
CASSPGLAGGNTGELFF
TGTGCCAGCAGTCCAGGACTAGCGGGGGGGAACACCGGGGAGCTGTTTTTT
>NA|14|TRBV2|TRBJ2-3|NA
CASRAARSTDTQYF
TGTGCCAGCAGAGCGGCGAGGAGCACAGATACGCAGTATTTT
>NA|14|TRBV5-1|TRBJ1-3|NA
CASSLTSLGNTIYF
TGCGCCAGCAGTCTGACTAGTTTGGGAAACACCATATATTTT
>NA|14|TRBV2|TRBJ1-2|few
CASSEDLGINGYTF
TGTGCCAGCAGTGAAGATCTGGGGATAAATGGCTACACCTTC
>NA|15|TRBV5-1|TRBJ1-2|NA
CASSPRGGANYGYTF
TGCGCCAGCAGCCCGAGGGGGGGCGCGAACTATGGCTACACCTTC
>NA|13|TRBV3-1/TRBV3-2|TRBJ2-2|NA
CASMADDTGELFF
TGTGCCAGCATGGCCGACGACACCGGGGAGCTGTTTTTT
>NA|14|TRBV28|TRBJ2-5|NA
CASRESGKGETQYF
TGTGCCAGCAGGGAGTCGGGCAAGGGAGAGACCCAGTACTTC
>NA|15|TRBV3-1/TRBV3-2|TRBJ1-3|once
CASSYTGSNGNTIYF
TGTGCCAGCAGTTATACAGGGTCCAATGGAAACACCATATATTTT
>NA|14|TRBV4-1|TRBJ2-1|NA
CASSQAPGRTEQFF
TGCGCCAGCAGCCAAGCACCAGGGCGAACAGAGCAGTTCTTC
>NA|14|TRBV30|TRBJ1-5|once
CAVTSRGLGQPQHF
TGTGCCGTCACGAGTAGGGGGTTGGGTCAGCCCCAGCATTTT
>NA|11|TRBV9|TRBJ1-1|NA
CASSPHTEAFF
TGTGCCAGCAGCCCCCACACTGAAGCTTTCTTT